This TCR beta chain was captured in a study of post-analysis software for immune sequencing data. The CDR3 sequence is 14 residues long. The germline V and J ends were trimmed by 0 bases and 5 bases, with 12 bases remaining between them. Germline V lookup: CDR1 DFQATT, CDR2 SNEGSKA (reference sequence). Libraries were made from TCR beta cDNA, and they carried unique molecular identifiers. TCRdb redid the calling of the PCR reads with MiXCR, one entry per CDR3 protein. The table has 650,000 to 900,000 distinct CDR3 sequences, 35% to 55% seen once; the top ten hold roughly 5%. Points on this clonotype: The antigen is not known.

Study outcomes and limitations: Relative to controls, patients had 4 or 5 TRBV segments at higher frequency, with TRBV5-6, TRBV5-1 and TRBV20-1 among these.

The sequence came from a girl aged 5-17 years with multiple sclerosis. The chain joins TRBV20-1 to TRBJ2-3; D gene ambiguous. The sample comprised blood. In DNA form, the CDR3 reads TGCAGTGCTAGAGAGTCCCCGGCTGTAGATACGCAGTATTTT. Its translation: CSARESPAVDTQYF.